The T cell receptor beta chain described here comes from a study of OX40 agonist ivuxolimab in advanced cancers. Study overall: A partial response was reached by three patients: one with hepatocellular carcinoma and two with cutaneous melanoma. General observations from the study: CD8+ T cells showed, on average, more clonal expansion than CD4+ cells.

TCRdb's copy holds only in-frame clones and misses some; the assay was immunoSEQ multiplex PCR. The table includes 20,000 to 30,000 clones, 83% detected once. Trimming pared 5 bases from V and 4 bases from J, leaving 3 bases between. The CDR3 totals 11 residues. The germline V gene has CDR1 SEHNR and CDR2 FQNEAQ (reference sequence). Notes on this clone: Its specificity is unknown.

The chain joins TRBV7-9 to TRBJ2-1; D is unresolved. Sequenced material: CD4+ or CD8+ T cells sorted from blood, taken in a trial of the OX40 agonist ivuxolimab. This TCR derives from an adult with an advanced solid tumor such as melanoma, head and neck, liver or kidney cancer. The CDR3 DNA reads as TGTGCCAGCAGCGATTACAATGAGCAGTTCTTC. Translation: CASSDYNEQFF.